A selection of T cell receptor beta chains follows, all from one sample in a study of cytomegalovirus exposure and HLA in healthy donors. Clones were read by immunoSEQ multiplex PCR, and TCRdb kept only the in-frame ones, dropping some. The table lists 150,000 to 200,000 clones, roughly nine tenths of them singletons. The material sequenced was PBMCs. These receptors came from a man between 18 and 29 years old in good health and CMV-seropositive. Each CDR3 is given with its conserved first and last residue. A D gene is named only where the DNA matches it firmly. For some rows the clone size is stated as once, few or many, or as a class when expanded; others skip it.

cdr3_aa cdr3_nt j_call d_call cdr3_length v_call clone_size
CASSPQERETQYF TGTGCCAGCTCACCACAGGAGCGGGAGACCCAGTACTTC TRBJ2-5 - 13 TRBV18 -
CAWSLKRITYEQYF TGTGCCTGGAGTTTAAAGAGAATAACCTACGAGCAGTACTTC TRBJ2-7 - 14 TRBV30 -
CASTTKRGGGSSYNEQFF TGTGCCAGTACTACGAAGCGGGGGGGCGGGAGCTCCTACAATGAGCAGTTCTTC TRBJ2-1 TRBD2 18 TRBV19 -
CASSFIAQRTDTQYF TGTGCCAGCAGCTTTATTGCACAACGCACAGATACGCAGTATTTT TRBJ2-3 - 15 TRBV7-6 -
CSVTSMGTDYGYTF TGCAGCGTGACTAGTATGGGGACAGACTATGGCTACACCTTC TRBJ1-2 TRBD1 14 TRBV29-1 -
CASSKLPRAGPQETQYF TGCGCCAGCAGCAAGTTACCTAGAGCGGGACCCCAAGAGACCCAGTACTTC TRBJ2-5 TRBD2 17 TRBV5-1 -
CASSLGQANTEAFF TGTGCCAGCAGCCTCGGACAGGCCAACACTGAAGCTTTCTTT TRBJ1-1 TRBD1 14 TRBV7-9 few
CASSSDRDRVYEQYF TGTGCCAGCAGTTCCGACCGGGACAGGGTATACGAGCAGTACTTC TRBJ2-7 TRBD1 15 TRBV28 -
CASSRGGLAGPTDTQYF TGCGCCAGCAGCAGGGGGGGACTAGCGGGACCCACAGATACGCAGTATTTT TRBJ2-3 TRBD2 17 TRBV5-1 -
CASSFGSSGNTIYF TGTGCCAGCAGCTTCGGGAGCTCTGGAAACACCATATATTTT TRBJ1-3 - 14 TRBV9 few
CASSFSITPELNNEQFF TGTGCCAGCAGTTTTTCGATAACCCCTGAACTCAACAATGAGCAGTTCTTC TRBJ2-1 - 17 TRBV28 -
CSASGKLFF TGCAGTGCTAGCGGGAAGCTGTTTTTT TRBJ2-2 - 9 TRBV20-1 -
CASSNRDRVHEQYF TGTGCCAGTAGTAACCGGGACAGGGTCCACGAGCAGTACTTC TRBJ2-7 TRBD1 14 TRBV19 few
CASSKFVRRGGQFF TGTGCCAGCAGCAAGTTTGTGAGGCGGGGGGGGCAGTTCTTC TRBJ2-1 - 14 TRBV21-1 -
CASSPRLAVVTTNTGELFF TGTGCCAGCAGTCCTCGACTAGCTGTAGTAACGACGAACACCGGGGAGCTGTTTTTT TRBJ2-2 TRBD2 19 TRBV28 once
CASRAPGTDTQYF TGTGCCAGCAGGGCCCCCGGCACAGATACGCAGTATTTT TRBJ2-3 - 13 TRBV6-5 -
CASSQDRTSRDTQYF TGCGCCAGCAGCCAAGACCGGACTAGTCGGGATACGCAGTATTTT TRBJ2-3 TRBD2 15 TRBV4-1 -
CASRQGGPGELFF TGCGCCAGCAGACAGGGAGGGCCCGGGGAGCTGTTTTTT TRBJ2-2 - 13 TRBV5-1 -
CASSPTAGSTGELFF TGTGCCAGCTCACCAACGGCCGGGAGCACCGGGGAGCTGTTTTTT TRBJ2-2 - 15 TRBV18 -
CASSEGLAGVGGEQYF TGTGCCAGTAGTGAGGGACTAGCGGGAGTAGGCGGCGAGCAGTACTTC TRBJ2-7 TRBD2 16 TRBV19 once
CASSIPLAGVYEQYF TGCGCCAGCAGCATTCCACTAGCGGGAGTCTACGAGCAGTACTTC TRBJ2-7 TRBD2 15 TRBV5-1 -
CASSQTSGTHYEQYF TGTGCCAGCAGCCAGACTAGCGGGACTCACTACGAGCAGTACTTC TRBJ2-7 TRBD2 15 TRBV4-2 -
CASSYSNREETQYF TGTGCCAGCAGTTACTCCAACAGGGAAGAGACCCAGTACTTC TRBJ2-5 - 14 TRBV6-5 -
CASSIGAGGGQPQHF TGTGCCAGTAGTATTGGGGCAGGGGGAGGACAGCCCCAGCATTTT TRBJ1-5 TRBD1 15 TRBV19 -
CASSGLTYNEQFF TGTGCCAGCAGTGGACTAACCTACAATGAGCAGTTCTTC TRBJ2-1 - 13 TRBV6-1 -
CASSQDGASGSGYEQYF TGTGCCAGCAGCCAAGATGGGGCGAGCGGGAGTGGATACGAGCAGTACTTC TRBJ2-7 TRBD2 17 TRBV4-2 -
CASSAQRGAPLQYF TGTGCCAGCAGTGCCCAGCGGGGGGCCCCATTGCAGTACTTC TRBJ2-7 TRBD2 14 TRBV6-4 once
CASSLAGTSGSSYNEQFF TGTGCCAGCAGCTTAGCGGGGACTAGCGGGAGCTCCTACAATGAGCAGTTCTTC TRBJ2-1 TRBD2 18 TRBV7-9 -
CASSEGVLNTGELFF TGTGCCAGCTCCGAGGGGGTTCTGAACACCGGGGAGCTGTTTTTT TRBJ2-2 - 15 TRBV18 -
CASGDQPQHF TGTGCCAGCGGAGATCAGCCCCAGCATTTT TRBJ1-5 - 10 TRBV28 -
CASSIILAGEQYF TGTGCCAGTAGTATAATTCTCGCGGGCGAGCAGTACTTC TRBJ2-7 - 13 TRBV19 -
CASSYSQGAREQYF TGTGCCAGCAGTTACTCACAGGGGGCGAGGGAGCAGTACTTC TRBJ2-7 TRBD1 14 TRBV6-5 -
CASSMTGNNQPQHF TGTGCCAGTAGTATGACAGGGAACAATCAGCCCCAGCATTTT TRBJ1-5 TRBD1 14 TRBV19 once
CARSLAGALLREQYF TGTGCCAGAAGCTTAGCGGGAGCCCTTTTACGCGAGCAGTACTTC TRBJ2-7 - 15 TRBV7-5 -
CASNRDREGEQYF TGCGCCAGCAACAGGGACAGGGAGGGCGAGCAGTACTTC TRBJ2-7 TRBD1 13 TRBV5-1 -
CASSPSHGSGTQYF TGTGCCAGCAGCCCCAGCCACGGATCGGGGACCCAGTACTTC TRBJ2-5 - 14 TRBV9 -
CASSGAGEEQYF TGTGCCAGCAGCGGTGCCGGTGAGGAGCAGTACTTC TRBJ2-7 - 12 TRBV9 -
CASSYLVAYQQETQYF TGTGCCAGCAGCTACCTAGTAGCCTACCAACAAGAGACCCAGTACTTC TRBJ2-5 - 16 TRBV7-8 -
CASRWTITYEQYF TGCGCCAGCCGATGGACTATTACCTACGAGCAGTACTTC TRBJ2-7 - 13 TRBV5-1 few
CASSFGGLAVHEQYF TGTGCCAGCAGCTTCGGGGGACTAGCGGTCCACGAGCAGTACTTC TRBJ2-7 TRBD2 15 TRBV5-4 once
CASSKMGARTGELFF TGTGCCAGTAGTAAGATGGGGGCACGCACCGGGGAGCTGTTTTTT TRBJ2-2 - 15 TRBV19 -
CASSLPGNYEQYF TGTGCCAGCTCACTCCCGGGGAACTACGAGCAGTACTTC TRBJ2-7 - 13 TRBV18 -
CASGRGPNTDTQYF TGTGCCAGCGGCAGAGGCCCGAACACAGATACGCAGTATTTT TRBJ2-3 - 14 TRBV2 -
CASRVTSGRAHEQYF TGTGCCAGCAGGGTGACTAGCGGGAGGGCCCACGAGCAGTACTTC TRBJ2-7 TRBD2 15 TRBV6-1 -
CASSQLAGGRNEQFF TGCGCCAGCAGCCAGCTAGCGGGAGGTAGAAATGAGCAGTTCTTC TRBJ2-1 TRBD2 15 TRBV4-1 -
CASSSGAYEQYF TGTGCCAGCAGCTCAGGGGCCTACGAGCAGTACTTC TRBJ2-7 - 12 TRBV11-2 -
CASSFGTGYQPQHF TGTGCCAGCAGCTTCGGGACAGGGTATCAGCCCCAGCATTTT TRBJ1-5 TRBD1 14 TRBV5-8 -
CASSQVIEGLAGYEQFF TGTGCCAGCAGCCAAGTAATTGAGGGACTAGCGGGATATGAGCAGTTCTTC TRBJ2-1 TRBD2 17 TRBV4-2 -
CATNGFSNKLFF TGTGCCACCAACGGGTTTTCGAATAAACTGTTTTTT TRBJ1-4 - 12 TRBV28 -
CASSFVGGQRYTGELFF TGTGCCAGCAGCTTCGTCGGAGGCCAGAGATACACCGGGGAGCTGTTTTTT TRBJ2-2 - 17 TRBV7-3 -
CASRRTRLNEQFF TGTGCCAGCAGGCGGACTAGGCTAAATGAGCAGTTCTTC TRBJ2-1 TRBD2 13 TRBV2 -
CASSLVAGAYNEQFF TGCGCCAGCAGCTTGGTGGCGGGAGCCTACAATGAGCAGTTCTTC TRBJ2-1 TRBD2 15 TRBV5-1 -
CASSDRGIGELFF TGTGCCAGCAGCGACAGGGGGATCGGGGAGCTGTTTTTT TRBJ2-2 TRBD1 13 TRBV7-9 -
CASSLSGMNEQFF TGTGCCAGCAGCTTAAGCGGAATGAATGAGCAGTTCTTC TRBJ2-1 - 13 TRBV11-3 -
CASRASGTDTQYF TGTGCCAGCAGAGCTAGCGGCACAGATACGCAGTATTTT TRBJ2-3 - 13 TRBV2 -